A selection of T cell receptor beta chains follows, all from one sample in a study of T cell responses to AZD1222 COVID-19 vaccine. Sequencing used immunoSEQ multiplex PCR; TCRdb keeps in-frame clones, though not all of them. The sample consists of over 110,000 clones, 92% of them appearing once. This specimen was peripheral blood, taken on day 0 of AZD1222 vaccination. The receptor source for this set is an adult in good health. CDR3s include the opening cysteine and the closing phenylalanine or tryptophan. The D gene is left open where the match is weak. Rows may omit the clone size; those that give it use once, few, many or a size class.

>TRBJ1-3|NA|NA|TRBV4-2
CASSLGPARMGNTIYF
TGTGCCAGCAGCCTGGGGCCTGCTAGGATGGGAAACACCATATATTTT
>TRBJ2-2|NA|NA|TRBV7-2
CASRLRLAGELFF
TGTGCCAGCAGGCTGCGGCTTGCCGGGGAGCTGTTTTTT
>TRBJ1-5|NA|TRBD1|TRBV5-1
CASSLDRGPNQPQHF
TGCGCCAGCAGCCTGGACAGGGGACCCAATCAGCCCCAGCATTTT
>TRBJ2-1|NA|TRBD2|TRBV28
CASSSPGTRSLGEQFF
TGTGCCAGCAGTTCACCTGGGACTAGGTCCCTCGGGGAGCAGTTCTTC
>TRBJ2-3|NA|TRBD2|TRBV28
CASSPPGGGTDTQYF
TGTGCCAGCAGTCCCCCGGGGGGTGGAACAGATACGCAGTATTTT
>TRBJ1-4|NA|TRBD1|TRBV5-1
CASSRDRGIEKLFF
TGCGCCAGCAGCCGGGACAGGGGAATTGAAAAACTGTTTTTT
>TRBJ1-1|NA|NA|TRBV30
CAWSVGGGTEAFF
TGTGCCTGGAGTGTCGGGGGGGGCACTGAAGCTTTCTTT
>TRBJ2-6|NA|NA|TRBV29-1
CSVVGSGANVLTF
TGCAGCGTTGTAGGTTCTGGGGCCAACGTCCTGACTTTC
>TRBJ1-5|NA|NA|TRBV30
CAWSVSGGTQPQHF
TGTGCCTGGAGTGTATCCGGGGGCACTCAGCCCCAGCATTTT
>TRBJ1-1|NA|NA|TRBV28
CASSLSGTDNTEAFF
TGTGCCAGCAGTTTATCGGGGACCGATAACACTGAAGCTTTCTTT
>TRBJ2-7|NA|NA|TRBV5-6
CASSQDSLNSYEQYF
TGTGCCAGCAGTCAAGACAGCCTTAACTCCTACGAGCAGTACTTC
>TRBJ2-1|NA|NA|TRBV24-1
CATSDFRTPGTNYNEQFF
TGTGCCACCAGTGATTTCCGAACCCCCGGGACGAACTACAATGAGCAGTTCTTC
>TRBJ1-2|NA|NA|TRBV9
CASSPRDFYGYTF
TGTGCCAGCAGCCCCAGGGACTTTTATGGCTACACCTTC
>TRBJ1-6|NA|NA|TRBV5-1
CASSLGGYNSPLHF
TGCGCCAGCAGCTTGGGGGGTTATAATTCACCCCTCCACTTT
>TRBJ1-2|NA|TRBD1|TRBV5-4
CASSERSGGAYGYTF
TGTGCCAGCAGCGAGAGGTCAGGGGGCGCCTATGGCTACACCTTC
>TRBJ1-3|once|NA|TRBV30
CAWSSGHTIYF
TGTGCCTGGAGTTCCGGTCACACCATATATTTT
>TRBJ1-5|NA|TRBD1|TRBV7-6
CASSDTGGPQHF
TGTGCCAGCAGCGATACAGGGGGTCCCCAGCATTTT
>TRBJ2-7|NA|NA|TRBV7-2
CASSLGPFYEQYF
TGTGCCAGCAGCTTAGGCCCCTTCTACGAGCAGTACTTC
>TRBJ2-1|NA|NA|TRBV2
CASSDGPASYNEQFF
TGTGCCAGCAGTGATGGCCCGGCTTCCTACAATGAGCAGTTCTTC
>TRBJ2-1|NA|TRBD2|TRBV9
CASSVVGPSGDEQFF
TGTGCCAGCAGCGTAGTAGGTCCTAGCGGGGATGAGCAGTTCTTC
>TRBJ1-1|NA|TRBD1|TRBV5-4
CASSTRTGGTEAFF
TGTGCCAGCAGCACCCGGACAGGGGGCACTGAAGCTTTCTTT
>TRBJ2-4|NA|NA|TRBV5-1
CASSPDGRSKNIQYF
TGCGCCAGCAGTCCCGACGGGCGTAGCAAAAACATTCAGTACTTC
>TRBJ1-1|NA|NA|TRBV19
CASSNQWRGNTEAFF
TGTGCCAGTAGTAACCAATGGCGGGGCAACACTGAAGCTTTCTTT